The clone carrying this TCR beta chain was seen a handful of times. What it binds is unknown. Amplification used 60 Vbeta primers and 13 Jbeta primers. The data were produced by immunoSEQ multiplex PCR, yet TCRdb's version contains in-frame clones alone and is incomplete. The sample yields about 130,000 clones, over 8% seen once. The data derive from a study of cytomegalovirus exposure and HLA in healthy donors. Findings and limits, study-wide: Researchers reported in a later analysis that a missense DCLRE1C variant was tied to TCR beta V- and J-gene trimming. Cytomegalovirus association was assigned to approximately 160 TCR beta chains. Across donors, most TCRs were seen rarely, yet some public ones were widespread.

V lost 0 bases to trimming and J lost 4 bases, with 13 bases between them. Germline V gene lookup returns CDR1 SGHVS and CDR2 FQNEAQ. The CDR3 has 16 amino acids. The chain joins TRBV7-8 to TRBJ2-1, with a possible D match to TRBD2 (7 bases). The sequence was obtained from a man aged 35 to 55 in good health and CMV-seronegative. The sequenced sample was PBMCs. The CDR3 here is CASSLARGAPYNEQFF. DNA for the CDR3: TGTGCCAGCAGCTTAGCCCGGGGGGCACCGTACAATGAGCAGTTCTTC.